These 21 T cell receptor beta chains were all obtained from the same sample, sequenced in a study of blood T cell repertoires in COVID-19. Generated by immunoSEQ multiplex PCR, the TCRdb table keeps only in-frame clones and is missing some. The table lists 250,000 to 350,000 clones, about 86% of them singletons. The sequencing input was peripheral blood. All receptors come from a woman in her 30s who had recovered from COVID-19.

The V and J genes are TRBV5-1 and TRBJ2-4, with 7 bases that match TRBD1. J lost 5 bases, V lost 2 bases, and 4 bases had no gene match. This CDR3 spans 14 amino acids. CDR1 and CDR2 from the germline V gene are SGHRS and YFSETQ. The CDR3: CASSFRGWENIQYF. CDR3 DNA sequence: TGCGCCAGCAGCTTCAGGGGGTGGGAAAACATTCAGTACTTC.

The chain joins TRBV7-9 to TRBJ1-5; D is undetermined. Trimming removed 3 bases from V and 5 bases from J, with 5 bases in between. Germline values: CDR1 SEHNR, CDR2 FQNEAQ (reference sequence). This CDR3 spans 12 amino acids. This CDR3 reads CASSLGDQPQHF. In DNA, the CDR3 is TGTGCCAGCAGCTTGGGCGATCAGCCCCAGCATTTT.

This clone appeared once. The chain carries TRBV5-4 and TRBJ1-1, with no clear D. This CDR3 has 14 amino acids. V was trimmed by 1 base and J by 5 bases, leaving 12 bases between them. The V gene's germline CDR1 is SGHNT and CDR2 YYREEE (reference sequence). CDR3 coding DNA: TGTGCCAGCAGCTTGACCGGTTCGGGGACTGAAGCTTTCTTT. Translation: CASSLTGSGTEAFF.

V usage is TRBV29-1 and J usage is TRBJ2-6, with unresolved D. Per germline, CDR1 SQVTM and CDR2 ANQGSEA. CDR3 length equals 12 residues. V lost 4 bases and J 1 base, leaving 2 bases between the germline ends. The CDR3 loop reads CSVVSGANVLTF. The CDR3 nucleotides read TGCAGCGTTGTATCTGGGGCCAACGTCCTGACTTTC.

This chain connects TRBV5-8 to TRBJ2-7; 8 nucleotides match TRBD2. Germline trimming cut 3 bases from V and 4 bases from J; bases unmatched to any gene: 0. CDR3 size: 12 residues. Germline-derived CDR1 and CDR2 are SGHTS and YDEGEE. For the CDR3, the DNA is TGTGCCAGCAGCTCGGGAGGGTACGAGCAGTACTTC. It encodes CASSSGGYEQYF.

This chain connects TRBV5-4 to TRBJ1-1; perhaps TRBD1 as D (5 bases). This CDR3 contains 15 residues. V lost 0 bases and J lost 7, with 16 bases in between. Germline V gene sequence: CDR1 SGHNT, CDR2 YYREEE (reference sequence). The CDR3 region is CASSLEEGLTGEAFF. Written as DNA, the CDR3 is TGTGCCAGCAGCTTGGAGGAGGGACTCACTGGTGAAGCTTTCTTT.

This chain links TRBV2 with TRBJ2-7; TRBD1 agrees at 8 bases. Germline loops: CDR1 SNHLY, CDR2 FYNNEI. V was pared by 4 bases and J by 5 bases, with 4 bases of the junction left unmatched. The CDR3 loop spans 13 amino acids. The CDR3 DNA reads TGTGCCAGCAGTGCGGACAGGGTTAACGAGCAGTACTTC. Translated: CASSADRVNEQYF.

V and J are TRBV20-1 and TRBJ1-2, with 10 bases fitting TRBD1. The V and J ends lost 3 bases and 8 bases, in that order; junction bases with no gene match: 9. CDR3 size: 14 residues. The V gene's germline CDR1 is DFQATT and CDR2 SNEGSKA (reference sequence). CDR3 coding DNA: TGCAGTGCTAGTCGACCCGGGACAGGGGTGGGCTACACCTTC. Translating gives CSASRPGTGVGYTF.

The chain employs TRBV19 and TRBJ2-4, with a weak D call TRBD2 (6 bases). V lost 7 bases, J lost 8 bases, and 21 bases lay in between. Germline CDR1 reads LNHDA; CDR2 reads SQIVND (reference sequence). The CDR3 is 15 amino acids. The CDR3 DNA follows: TGTGCCAGTACCATAGGGCCTAGCGTTGGACACATTCAGTACTTC. Protein sequence: CASTIGPSVGHIQYF. Filled out from reference TRBV19 and TRBJ2-4, the complete variable domain reads DGGITQSPKYLFRKEGQNVTLSCEQNLNHDAMYWYRQDPGQGLRLIYYSQIVNDFQKGDIAEGYSVSREKKESFPLTVTSAQKNPTAFYLCASTIGPSVGHIQYFGAGTRLSVL.

In its sample, this clone was seen a few times. The rearrangement links TRBV12-5 to TRBJ1-2, with 10 bases matching TRBD1. CDR3 length: 16 residues. J gave up 6 bases and V 3 bases, and 10 bases lay outside the gene matches. Germline-derived CDR1 and CDR2 are LGHNT and FRNRAP. CDR3 loop: CASGFGTGVRIDGYTF. The CDR3, as DNA: TGTGCTAGTGGTTTCGGGACAGGGGTGAGGATTGATGGCTACACCTTC.

J is TRBJ1-1 and V is TRBV6-5; TRBD1 matches at 7 bases. Trimming at V came to 5 bases and at J to 0 bases, leaving 3 bases not matched to a gene. Germline lookup yields CDR1 MNHEY and CDR2 SVGAGI. The CDR3 spans 14 residues. CDR3 nucleotides: TGTGCCAGCAGTCTGGACAGGATGAACACTGAAGCTTTCTTT. Its translation: CASSLDRMNTEAFF.

This CDR3 is CASSLETGEVTQYF. The CDR3 region has the DNA TGTGCCAGCAGCTTGGAAACAGGAGAGGTGACCCAGTACTTC. The rearrangement links TRBV5-4 to TRBJ2-5, with D perhaps matching TRBD1 (5 bases). CDR1 SGHNT and CDR2 YYREEE come from the germline V gene (reference sequence). Trimming pared 0 bases from V and 7 bases from J, leaving 13 bases between. The CDR3 totals 14 residues.

This clone appeared a single time. The chain carries TRBV3-1 (or the pseudogene TRBV3-2) and TRBJ2-7, with TRBD1 matching over 12 bases. Trimming removed 5 bases from V and 2 bases from J; junction bases left unmatched: 7. The CDR3 runs to 16 residues. Germline values: CDR1 LGHDT, CDR2 YNNKEL (reference sequence). In nucleotides, the CDR3 is TGTGCCAGCAGCTACTCGGGACAGGGGGCTACCTACGAGCAGTACTTC. Protein sequence: CASSYSGQGATYEQYF.

The chain links TRBV7-2 to TRBJ1-3; D possibly corresponds to TRBD1 (6 bases). With 11 bases removed from V and 3 bases from J, the gap between germline ends came to 14 bases. Germline CDR1 and CDR2: SGHTA and FQGNSA. This CDR3 spans 13 amino acids. The CDR3 loop is CASSTGFGNTIYF. CDR3 nucleotides: TGTGCCTCTTCAACAGGGTTTGGAAACACCATATATTTT.

This chain joins TRBV5-6 and TRBJ1-1; no reliable D call. Trimming removed 4 bases from V and 9 bases from J, with 13 bases in between. The CDR3 length is 12 residues. Germline V lookup: CDR1 SGHDT, CDR2 YYEEEE. The CDR3 DNA sequence: TGTGCCAGCAGCCGAGGGCAGCGTCAAGCTTTCTTT. It codes for CASSRGQRQAFF.

The chain combines TRBV6-5 with TRBJ1-4; a possible D gene is TRBD1 (5 bases). The CDR3 runs 14 residues. The V gene lost 2 bases and the J gene lost 11 bases, with 15 bases spanning the gap. Per the germline V gene, CDR1 is MNHEY and CDR2 is SVGAGI. CDR3 region: CASSYGGSGDKLFF. CDR3 sequence (DNA): TGTGCCAGCAGTTACGGGGGGAGCGGGGACAAACTGTTTTTT.

CDR3 amino acids: CASSFGGHDQPQHF. DNA for the CDR3: TGTGCCAGCAGTTTCGGGGGGCACGATCAGCCCCAGCATTTT. V gene TRBV28 combines with J gene TRBJ1-5; TRBD1 might be the D (6 bases). Germline loops: CDR1 MDHEN, CDR2 SYDVKM. This CDR3 has 14 residues. Trimming stripped 3 bases from V and 5 bases from J, with 11 bases between.

The chain is built from TRBV9 and TRBJ1-1; D gene unclear. Germline CDR1 SGDLS, CDR2 YYNGEE. V was clipped by 0 bases and J by 4 bases, with 10 bases between them. The CDR3 consists of 14 residues. The CDR3 DNA is TGTGCCAGCAGCGTAGTTCCGGGTAGCACTGAAGCTTTCTTT. Translating it yields CASSVVPGSTEAFF.

The chain links TRBV18 to TRBJ1-4; unclear D gene. V lost 6 bases and J 0 bases, leaving 11 bases between the germline ends. Germline V gives CDR1 KGHSH, CDR2 LQKENI. The CDR3 totals 15 residues. This CDR3 is CASSPDSTTNEKLFF. CDR3 DNA: TGTGCCAGCTCGCCTGACTCAACAACTAATGAAAAACTGTTTTTT.

The CDR3 nucleotides are TGTGCCAGCAGCTTTCTAGTCCAAGAGACCCAGTACTTC. Amino acids: CASSFLVQETQYF. V usage is TRBV7-2 and J usage is TRBJ2-5; D not resolved. Germline V CDR1 and CDR2: SGHTA, FQGNSA. The CDR3 is 13 residues long. Trimming removed 3 bases at V and 1 base at J, with 6 bases between.

The chain carries TRBV20-1 and TRBJ2-4, with D unclear. The CDR3 contains 14 residues. CDR1 and CDR2 (germline): DFQATT, SNEGSKA (reference sequence). Trimming took 3 bases from V and 1 from J, leaving 10 bases between them. The CDR3 bases are TGCAGTGCTAGTCAGTTTACGGCCAAAAACATTCAGTACTTC. Translating gives CSASQFTAKNIQYF.